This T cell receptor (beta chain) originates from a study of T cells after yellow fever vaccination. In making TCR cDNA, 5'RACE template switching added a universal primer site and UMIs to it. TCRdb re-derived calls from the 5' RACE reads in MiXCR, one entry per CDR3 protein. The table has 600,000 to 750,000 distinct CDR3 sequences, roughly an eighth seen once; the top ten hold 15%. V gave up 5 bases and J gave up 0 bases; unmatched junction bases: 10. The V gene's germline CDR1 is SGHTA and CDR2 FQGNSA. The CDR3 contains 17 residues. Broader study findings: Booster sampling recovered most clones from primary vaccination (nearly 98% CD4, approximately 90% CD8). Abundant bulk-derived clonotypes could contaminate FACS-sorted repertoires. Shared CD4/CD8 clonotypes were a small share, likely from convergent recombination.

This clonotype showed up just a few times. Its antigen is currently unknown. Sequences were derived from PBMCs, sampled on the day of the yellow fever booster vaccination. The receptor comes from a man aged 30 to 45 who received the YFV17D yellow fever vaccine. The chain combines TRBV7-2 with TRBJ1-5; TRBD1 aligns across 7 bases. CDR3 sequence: CASSTTTGLGSNQPQHF. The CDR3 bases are TGTGCCAGCAGCACAACGACAGGGTTGGGTAGCAATCAGCCCCAGCATTTT.